This T cell receptor (beta chain) originates from a study of blood T cell repertoires in COVID-19. The wider study: Whether acute or convalescent, the COVID-19 samples came from the United States, Italy and Spain.

Per the original methods: Amplified reference gene primers provided the basis for estimating nucleated cell counts. Here immunoSEQ multiplex PCR was the method, and the copy in TCRdb shows in-frame clones only, minus some. The V and J calls and clone size come from that table; D and trimming were worked out from the DNA. The sample shows fewer than 350,000 clones, 88% of them seen only once. With 4 bases removed from V and 5 bases from J, the gap between germline ends came to 8 bases. CDR1 and CDR2 from the germline V gene are SQVTM and ANQGSEA. The CDR3 is 11 amino acids. Membership in each cohort depended on participant-reported clinical history.

This receptor was identified in a woman aged 30 to 39 who had been exposed to COVID-19. The chain combines TRBV29-1 with TRBJ2-5, with D hard to call. Sequences were obtained from PBMCs or T cells enriched from blood (not recorded which). DNA for the CDR3: TGCAGCGTTGTTCAGGTCGAGACCCAGTACTTC. Amino acids: CSVVQVETQYF.